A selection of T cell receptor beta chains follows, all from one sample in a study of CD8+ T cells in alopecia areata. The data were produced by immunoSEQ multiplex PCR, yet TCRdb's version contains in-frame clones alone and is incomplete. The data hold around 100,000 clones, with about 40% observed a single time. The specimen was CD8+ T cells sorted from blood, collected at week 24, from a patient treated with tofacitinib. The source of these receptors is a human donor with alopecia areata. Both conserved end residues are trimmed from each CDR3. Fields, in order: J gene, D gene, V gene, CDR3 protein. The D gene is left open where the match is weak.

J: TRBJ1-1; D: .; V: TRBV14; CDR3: ASSQGGGYRLGTEAF
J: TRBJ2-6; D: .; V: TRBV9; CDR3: ASSPHSSGANVLT
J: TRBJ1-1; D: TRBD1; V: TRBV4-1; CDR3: ASSHQGGQTPEAF
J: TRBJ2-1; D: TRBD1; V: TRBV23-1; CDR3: ARGCPGQGDIEQF
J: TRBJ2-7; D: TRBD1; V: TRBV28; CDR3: ASSLPSHRDRTTYEQY
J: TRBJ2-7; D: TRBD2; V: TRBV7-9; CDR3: ASSLDLLAGSEQY
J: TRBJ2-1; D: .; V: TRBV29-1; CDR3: TTTDSTYNEQF
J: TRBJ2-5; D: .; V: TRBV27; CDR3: ASSHGAGIETQY
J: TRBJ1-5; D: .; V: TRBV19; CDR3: ASSISRNQPQH
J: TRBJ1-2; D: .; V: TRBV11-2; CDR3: ASSSIMDSYGYT
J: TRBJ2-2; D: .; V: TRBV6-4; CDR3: ASRHARESGELF
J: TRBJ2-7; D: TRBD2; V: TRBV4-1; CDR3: ASSQGLAGPYEQY
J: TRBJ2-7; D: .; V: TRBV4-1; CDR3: ASSQAGVSYEQY
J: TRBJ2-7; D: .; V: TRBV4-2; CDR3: ASSQDQSSVEQY
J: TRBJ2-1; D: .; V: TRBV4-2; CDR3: ASSLAVRSLADEQF
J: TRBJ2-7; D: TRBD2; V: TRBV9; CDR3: ASSRTSGRYEQY
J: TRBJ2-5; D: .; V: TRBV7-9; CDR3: ASSSLREETQY
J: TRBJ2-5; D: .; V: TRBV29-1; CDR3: SVEGLGVRETQY
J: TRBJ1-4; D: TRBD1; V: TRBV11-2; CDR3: ASTPARTGDNEKLF
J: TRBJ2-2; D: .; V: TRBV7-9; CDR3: ASSSVGPNTGELF
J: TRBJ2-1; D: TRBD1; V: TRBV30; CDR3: AWSLGQGYNEQF
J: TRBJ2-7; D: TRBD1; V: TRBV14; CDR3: ASSQPGQLIEQY
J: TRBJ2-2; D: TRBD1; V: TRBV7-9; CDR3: GQGRTGELF
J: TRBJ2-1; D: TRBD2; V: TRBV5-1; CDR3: ASSFAGAEGEQF
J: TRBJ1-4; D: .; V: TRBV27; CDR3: ASSLKANEKLF
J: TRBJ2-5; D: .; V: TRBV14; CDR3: ASSHDRLRVKN
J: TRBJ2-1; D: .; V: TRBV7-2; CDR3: ASSLREPPYNEQF
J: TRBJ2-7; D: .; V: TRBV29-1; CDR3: SVGGTGTYEQY
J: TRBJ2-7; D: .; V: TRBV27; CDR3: ASSIGGGEWYEQY
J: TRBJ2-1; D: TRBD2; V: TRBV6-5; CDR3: ASTQAGVGDNEQF
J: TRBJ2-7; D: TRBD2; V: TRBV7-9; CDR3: AIGGLVSEQY
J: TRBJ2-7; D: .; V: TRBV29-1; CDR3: SVVRGRSPYEQY
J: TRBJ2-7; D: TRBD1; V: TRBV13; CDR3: ASGQGAREQY
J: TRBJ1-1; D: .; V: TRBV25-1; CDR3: ASSPLADTEAF
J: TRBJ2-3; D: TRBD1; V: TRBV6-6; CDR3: ASRAGGSSTDTQY
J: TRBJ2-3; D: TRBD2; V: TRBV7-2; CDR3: ASSPSGRERNTQY
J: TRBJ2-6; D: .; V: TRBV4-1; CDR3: ASSQQPAGTGANVLT
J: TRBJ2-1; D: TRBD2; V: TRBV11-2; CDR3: ASSRLAGKNEQF
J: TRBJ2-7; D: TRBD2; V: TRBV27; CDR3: ASSSPASGAYEQY
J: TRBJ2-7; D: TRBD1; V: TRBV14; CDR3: ASSLGQGVPYEQY
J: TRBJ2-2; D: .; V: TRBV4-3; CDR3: ASSQEWGIGTGELF
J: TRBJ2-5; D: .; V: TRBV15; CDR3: ATSPDPGGVETQY
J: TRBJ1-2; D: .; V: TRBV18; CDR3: ASSPFPGGAWGYT
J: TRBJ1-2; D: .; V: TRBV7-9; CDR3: ASSLRGEGSVYGYT
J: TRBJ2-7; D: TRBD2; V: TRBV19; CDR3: ASSLGLAFYEQY
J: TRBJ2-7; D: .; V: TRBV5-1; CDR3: ASSLAGSYEQY
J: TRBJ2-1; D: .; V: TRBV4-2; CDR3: ASSPLNGRDEQF
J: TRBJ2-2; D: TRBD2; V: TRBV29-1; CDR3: GLAEPNTGELF
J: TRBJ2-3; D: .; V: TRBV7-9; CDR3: ASEPAIEDTQY
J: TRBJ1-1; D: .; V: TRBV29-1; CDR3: SVATGGNTEAF
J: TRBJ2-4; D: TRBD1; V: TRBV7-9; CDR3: ASSFDRGRVETKNIQY
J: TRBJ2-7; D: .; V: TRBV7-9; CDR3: ASSSPGTYEQY
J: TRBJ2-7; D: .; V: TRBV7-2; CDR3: ASSLRRDGSYEQY
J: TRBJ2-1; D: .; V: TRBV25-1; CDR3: ASSVVAGTYNEQF
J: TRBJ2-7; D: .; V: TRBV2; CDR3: ASWTGSGGEQY
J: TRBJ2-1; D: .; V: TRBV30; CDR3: AWSVSSGKEQF
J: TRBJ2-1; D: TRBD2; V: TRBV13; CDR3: ASSTGLANEQF